This T cell receptor (beta chain) came from a study of OX40 agonist ivuxolimab in advanced cancers. Study-level findings and limits: The mean number of expanded clones was higher in CD8+ T cells than in CD4+.

A note on this clone: The antigen remains unidentified.

Clones were sequenced by immunoSEQ multiplex PCR, and TCRdb holds only the in-frame ones, with some missing. The table includes about 40,000 clones, around 89% detected once. Germline V gene lookup returns CDR1 SQVTM and CDR2 ANQGSEA. This CDR3 is built from 15 residues. V was clipped by 3 bases and J by 0 bases, with 13 bases between them. The chain couples TRBV29-1 to TRBJ2-3, with a possible D match to TRBD2 (7 bases). The sample in question was CD4+ or CD8+ T cells sorted from blood, obtained in a trial of the OX40 agonist ivuxolimab. This clonotype originated in an adult with an advanced solid tumor such as melanoma, head and neck, liver or kidney cancer. The chain's CDR3 is CSVEGGAKSTDTQYF. The CDR3 nucleotides read TGCAGCGTTGAGGGGGGGGCTAAGAGCACAGATACGCAGTATTTT.